This TCR beta chain was obtained from a study of blood T cells in healthy people across ages. Broader study findings: TCR beta diversity correlated strongly with naive T cell percentage. PBMCs left unsorted prevented a conclusive naive versus antigen-experienced comparison.

At least 5.5 micrograms of total RNA were extracted per sample. Alongside a J-beta primer mix, a sample-barcoded 5' primer served in a second PCR lasting roughly 6 to 11 cycles. At least 2.5 million CDR3-containing paired-end reads were obtained per sample. TCRdb redid the calling of the 5' RACE reads with MiXCR, one entry per CDR3 protein. This sample has 600,000 to 800,000 distinct CDR3 sequences; about 21% occur once, and the top ten carry roughly 3.4%. This clonotype was picked up many times. Antigen specificity is unknown. CDR1 is MDHEN and CDR2 is SYDVKM in the germline V gene. This CDR3 is 16 amino acids long. With 5 bases removed from V and 2 bases from J, the gap between germline ends came to 19 bases.

This receptor was taken from a man in his 70s in good health. Sequencing used blood. The chain uses TRBV28 and TRBJ2-7; tentatively, D is TRBD1 or TRBD2 (5 bases each). The CDR3 sequence: CASSPPMTAATYEQYF. The CDR3 nucleotides read TGTGCCAGCAGTCCCCCGATGACAGCGGCGACCTACGAGCAGTACTTC.